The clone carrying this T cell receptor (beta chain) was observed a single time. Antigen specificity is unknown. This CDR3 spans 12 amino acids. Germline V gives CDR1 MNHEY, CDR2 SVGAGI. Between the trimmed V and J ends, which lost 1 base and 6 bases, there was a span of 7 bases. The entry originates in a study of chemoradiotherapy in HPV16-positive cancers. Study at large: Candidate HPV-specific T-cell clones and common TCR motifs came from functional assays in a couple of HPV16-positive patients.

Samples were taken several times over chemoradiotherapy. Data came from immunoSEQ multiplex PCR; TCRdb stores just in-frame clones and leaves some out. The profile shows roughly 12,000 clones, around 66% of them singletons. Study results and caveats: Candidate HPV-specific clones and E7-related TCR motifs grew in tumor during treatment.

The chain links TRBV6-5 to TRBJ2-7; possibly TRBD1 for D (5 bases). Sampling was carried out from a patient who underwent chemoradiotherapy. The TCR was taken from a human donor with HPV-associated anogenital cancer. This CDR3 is CASSYYRGEQYF. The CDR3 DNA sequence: TGTGCCAGCAGTTACTATAGGGGCGAGCAGTACTTC.